This T cell receptor (beta chain) was sequenced during a study of T cells in Graves' hyperthyroidism and ophthalmopathy. Study-level information: The authors collected peripheral blood at initial diagnosis, before any treatment. Study results and limitations: Most thyroid clonotypes expanded above 0.001 were also detected in blood. Model-based prediction identified ophthalmopathy a median 6.5 months prior to its onset.

Amplified TCR beta CDR3 regions derived from RNA transcripts. HTBI primers were the set used in a first-round RT-PCR of the TCR CDR3. TCRdb re-called the multiplex PCR reads through MiXCR, storing one row per CDR3 protein. The sample includes hundreds of thousands of distinct CDR3 sequences, roughly 14% of them seen just once. This clonotype was counted once. What it binds is unknown. Germline loops: CDR1 DFQATT, CDR2 SNEGSKA (reference sequence). CDR3 length equals 15 residues. V was trimmed by 0 bases and J by 6 bases, leaving 15 bases between them. Patients were excluded because of uncontrolled infection, other autoimmune disease, pregnancy or lactation.

Sequencing was carried out using blood. The receptor comes from a woman between 45 and 65 years old with Graves' ophthalmopathy. V usage is TRBV20-1 and J usage is TRBJ2-1; D could derive from TRBD1 or TRBD2 (5 bases each). The CDR3 DNA reads as TGCAGTGCTAGAGATTTAGGGACCAACCTCAATGAGCAGTTCTTC. It translates to CSARDLGTNLNEQFF.